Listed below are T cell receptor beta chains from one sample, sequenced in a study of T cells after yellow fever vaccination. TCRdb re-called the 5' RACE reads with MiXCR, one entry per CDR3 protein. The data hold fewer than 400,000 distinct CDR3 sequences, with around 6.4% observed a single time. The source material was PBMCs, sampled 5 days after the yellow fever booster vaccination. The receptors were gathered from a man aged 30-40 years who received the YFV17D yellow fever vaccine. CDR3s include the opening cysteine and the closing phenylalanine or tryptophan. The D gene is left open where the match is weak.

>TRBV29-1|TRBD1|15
CSAGGGTGGYVTQYF
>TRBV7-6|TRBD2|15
CASSLGAGVSNEQFF
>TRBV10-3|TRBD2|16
CAISNPAGGNTGELFF
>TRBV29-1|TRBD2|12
CSVEAAGVVQYF
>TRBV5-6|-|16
CASSLWTVPGANVLTF
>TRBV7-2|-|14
CASSLRGANYGYTF
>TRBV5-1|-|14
CASSEGRDTGGAFF
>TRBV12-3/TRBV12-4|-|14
CASSFSYSGNTIYF
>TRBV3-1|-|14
CASSPWEAEETQYF
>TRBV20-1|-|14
CSAPPRGSYNEQFF
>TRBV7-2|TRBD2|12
CASSFGGSGQYF
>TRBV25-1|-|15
CASSHRQTNTGELFF
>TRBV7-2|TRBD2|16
CASSSGLAGPQGTQYF
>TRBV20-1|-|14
CSASPPGMHTEAFF
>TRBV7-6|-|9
CASSLQSYF
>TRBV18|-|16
CASSPNSPATNEKLFF
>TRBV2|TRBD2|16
CASSETSGTRYNEQFF
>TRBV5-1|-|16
CASSGDWGNVYNEQFF
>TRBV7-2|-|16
CASSLVGGYGANVLTF
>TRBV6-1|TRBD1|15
CASSRGTGADQPQHF
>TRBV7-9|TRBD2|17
CASSLGPPAGVGYEQYF
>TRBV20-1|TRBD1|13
CSAQYRGQEKLFF
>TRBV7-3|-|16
CASSLVGGAGQNEQFF
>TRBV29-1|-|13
CSVMTSSMGTQYF
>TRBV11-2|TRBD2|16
CASSLGLAGGRNTQYF
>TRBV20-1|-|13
CSASPGGGWEQYF
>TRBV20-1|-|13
CSAEWSGSDTQYF
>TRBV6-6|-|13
CASRKPGRFEQYF
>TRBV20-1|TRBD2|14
CSAKREGSYNEQFF
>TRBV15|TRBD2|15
CATSRDPGGYNEQFF
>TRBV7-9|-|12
CASRPTVDEQFF
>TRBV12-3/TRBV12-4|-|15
CASSFRLPEYNEQFF
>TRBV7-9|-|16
CASSLHGEGSYNEQFF
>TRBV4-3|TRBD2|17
CASSQDGRGSGTYEQYF
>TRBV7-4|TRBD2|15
CASSSNIAGVDEQFF
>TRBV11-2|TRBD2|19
CASSYPSRPGLAGWDTQYF
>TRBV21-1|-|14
CASSRGQGGDEAFF
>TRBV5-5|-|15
CASSLEDVANYGYTF
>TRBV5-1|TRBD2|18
CASSGGLAGTSSYNEQFF
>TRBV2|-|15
CASSEEGSLQETQYF
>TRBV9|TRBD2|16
CASSVASTSGSNIQYF
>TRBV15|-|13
CATSRDLGGEAFF
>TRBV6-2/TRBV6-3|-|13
CASSSQVTDTQYF
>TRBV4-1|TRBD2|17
CASSRAQTSGSAYEQYF
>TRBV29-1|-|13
CSARVGNYNEQFF
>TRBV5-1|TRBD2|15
CASSSTSGSTDTQYF
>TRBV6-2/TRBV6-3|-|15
CASSARQAFQETQYF
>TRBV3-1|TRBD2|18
CASSRELAVASSTDTQYF
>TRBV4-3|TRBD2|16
CASSQTQREGADTQYF
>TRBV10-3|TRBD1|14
CAIGTGGEYQPQHF